The present entry profiles one TCR beta chain with its context. The antigen is not known. Each clinical donor contributed on average around 100,000 T cells from unsorted cryopreserved PBMC. Sequenced by immunoSEQ multiplex PCR; TCRdb stores in-frame clones only, minus some. Of 25,000 to 35,000 clones in the sample, 92% were seen once. The V gene's germline CDR1 is SGHRS and CDR2 YFSETQ. J lost 1 base, V lost 2 bases, and 6 bases had no gene match. CDR3 length: 15 residues. These data originate in a study of T cells in tuberculosis. Study observations and caveats: Classification accuracy was roughly 90% (AUROC approximately 0.89) with the GMM-specific repertoire. Samples were chosen by availability of cryopreserved specimens.

J is TRBJ2-7 and V is TRBV5-1; TRBD2 matches at 7 bases. The sequence came from a donor aged 10 to 29 with latent tuberculosis or without tuberculosis infection. Some clones in this sample may be carry-over from other donors' samples. The sequenced sample consisted of PBMCs. CDR3 amino acids: CASSFDGGTSYEQYF. For the CDR3, the DNA is TGCGCCAGCAGCTTCGACGGGGGGACTTCCTACGAGCAGTACTTC.